This T cell receptor (beta chain) was identified during a study of memory CD4+ T cells and cytomegalovirus serostatus. Single viable CD3+CD4+CD8-CD45RO+ cells were sorted as the memory CD4+ T cells. Whole-study findings and limits: CMV serostatus prediction reached median AUC roughly 0.95, or 0.91 with US-trained model.

A word on this clone: Its antigen is not identified.

The CDR3 length is 16 residues. Original processing notes: Out-of-frame sequences were removed, leaving 2 million or so distinct TCRbeta sequences. Profiled with immunoSEQ multiplex PCR; TCRdb holds only in-frame clones, not every one. Clonal size and the V and J genes are those of that table, whereas D and trimming came from the DNA. The table shows approximately 51,000 clones, with around 74% occurring only once. The source of this sequence is an adult in good health and CMV-seropositive. The chain recombines TRBV1 with TRBJ2-5; the D segment call TRBD2 is taken from the table without a DNA check. TRBV1 counts as a pseudogene. The sequenced sample consisted of memory CD4+ T cells from blood. This chain's CDR3 is CTSSQGSGTSKQTQYF. DNA of the CDR3: TGCACCAGCAGCCAAGGATCCGGGACTAGCAAACAGACCCAGTACTTC.